The 23 T cell receptor beta chains reported below all come from one sample, sequenced in a study of T cells in Graves' hyperthyroidism and ophthalmopathy. TCR beta CDR3 regions were amplified from RNA transcripts. The primer set for the first-round RT-PCR of the TCR CDR3 was HTBI. TCRdb itself ran the multiplex PCR reads through MiXCR, one entry per CDR3 protein. The sample holds about 620,000 distinct CDR3 sequences, about 17% seen once. Sample: blood. The source is a woman aged 30 to 39 with Graves' hyperthyroidism.

This chain links TRBV9 with TRBJ2-7, with 8 positions matching TRBD2. J was trimmed by 2 bases and V by 4 bases; bases with no gene match: 11. The CDR3 is 16 residues long. Germline lookup yields CDR1 SGDLS and CDR2 YYNGEE. In DNA, the CDR3 is TGTGCCAGCAGCCGGGACCAGGCGGGAGGTGCCTACGAGCAGTACTTC. As protein: CASSRDQAGGAYEQYF.

V is TRBV3-1 and J is TRBJ1-2; possible D gene TRBD1, 6 bases. V dropped 2 bases and J dropped 8 bases, with 12 bases sitting between them. CDR1 is LGHDT, CDR2 YNNKEL, per germline (reference sequence). The CDR3 loop spans 13 amino acids. CDR3: CASSQRGGGGYTF. In DNA, the CDR3 is TGTGCCAGCAGCCAAAGGGGGGGCGGGGGCTACACCTTC.

This clonotype has only a few counts. This chain connects TRBV2 to TRBJ1-5; possible D gene TRBD1, 6 bases. V lost 2 bases and J lost 4, with 12 bases in between. Germline V lookup: CDR1 SNHLY, CDR2 FYNNEI. This CDR3 spans 15 amino acids. The CDR3 nucleotides are TGTGCCAGCAGTGAACTGGCAGGGGTTAATCAGCCCCAGCATTTT. Its translation is CASSELAGVNQPQHF.

This rearrangement joins TRBV7-8 to TRBJ1-2; D remains ambiguous. Germline CDR1 SGHVS, CDR2 FQNEAQ. The CDR3 contains 14 residues. V was cut by 3 bases and J by 4 bases, with 12 bases left in between. The CDR3 loop reads CASSLGRSGYGYTF. The CDR3, as DNA: TGTGCCAGCAGCTTGGGCAGATCGGGCTATGGCTACACCTTC.

The chain recombines TRBV5-1 with TRBJ2-5; tentative D call: TRBD2 (6 bases). Per the germline V gene, CDR1 is SGHRS and CDR2 is YFSETQ. V lost 0 bases to trimming and J lost 2 bases, with 11 bases between them. There are 15 residues in the CDR3. The DNA for the CDR3 is TGCGCCAGCAGCTTGGGGGACTTACCTCAAGAGACCCAGTACTTC. Its protein is CASSLGDLPQETQYF.

This CDR3 is CASSQDQGNSGNTIYF. The DNA of the CDR3 is TGTGCCAGCAGCCAAGATCAGGGGAACTCTGGAAACACCATATATTTT. The V gene is TRBV4-2, the J gene TRBJ1-3; perhaps TRBD1 as D (6 bases). The CDR3 consists of 16 residues. Germline V CDR1 and CDR2: LGHNA, YNFKEQ. Trimming shortened V by 0 bases and J by 0 bases, and 9 bases separated the two germline ends.

This clonotype was recorded a few times. V usage is TRBV7-9 and J usage is TRBJ1-2; D is unresolved. The CDR3 length is 16 residues. Deletions cut 0 bases from V and 1 base from J, with 12 bases between. The germline V gene has CDR1 SEHNR and CDR2 FQNEAQ (reference sequence). This CDR3 reads CASSLANTVLNYGYTF. CDR3 DNA sequence: TGTGCCAGCAGCTTAGCGAACACAGTACTTAACTATGGCTACACCTTC.

At least ten counts were recorded for this clonotype. The rearrangement joins TRBV7-9 to TRBJ2-1; D perhaps matches TRBD2 (7 bases). The CDR3 is made up of 16 amino acids. Germline CDR1 and CDR2: SEHNR and FQNEAQ (reference sequence). Deletions cut 3 bases from V and 4 bases from J, with 16 bases between. CDR3 bases: TGTGCCAGCAGCTTGAGGGGGGGGGGGGTTTACAATGAGCAGTTCTTC. As protein: CASSLRGGGVYNEQFF. The full variable domain, in which reference TRBV7-9 and TRBJ2-1 provide the parts outside the CDR3, is DTGVSQNPRHKITKRGQNVTFRCDPISEHNRLYWYRQTLGQGPEFLTYFQNEAQLEKSRLLSDRFSAERPKGSFSTLEIQRTEQGDSAMYLCASSLRGGGVYNEQFFGPGTRLTVL.

For this clonotype: Given a much more abundant clone one base away, this may be a read error. The chain recombines TRBV30 with TRBJ1-1; D is unresolved. The CDR3 length is 12 residues. Germline CDR1 and CDR2: GTSNPN and SVGIG (reference sequence). V lost 5 bases to trimming and J lost 1 base, with 8 bases between them. CDR3 loop: CAWEPGNTEAFF. In nucleotides, the CDR3 is TGTGCCTGGGAGCCGGGGAACACTGAAGCTTTCTTT.

This clonotype was counted at least ten times. The rearrangement links TRBV28 to TRBJ2-1, with TRBD2 matching over 8 bases. V lost 6 bases and J lost 3; bases outside the gene matches: 10. The CDR3 extends over 16 amino acids. Germline CDR1 is MDHEN and CDR2 is SYDVKM. CDR3 DNA sequence: TGTGCCAGCAGAAGTACCGGGACTAGGCTCTACAATGAGCAGTTCTTC. Translating it yields CASRSTGTRLYNEQFF.

The chain has TRBV6-1 and TRBJ2-2; D gene unclear. V lost 7 bases, J lost 7 bases, and 10 bases lay in between. Germline values: CDR1 MNHNS, CDR2 SASEGT. The CDR3 is 12 residues long. The CDR3 DNA reads TGTGCCAGCACCTCGGGCAGCGGGGAGCTGTTTTTT. Translated: CASTSGSGELFF.

J is TRBJ2-1 and V is TRBV7-3; 8 bases match TRBD2. Germline trimming cut 7 bases from V and 0 bases from J; bases unmatched to any gene: 5. CDR3 size: 15 residues. The germline V gene encodes CDR1 SGHTA and CDR2 FQGTGA. The CDR3 region has the DNA TGTGCCAGCATCCAGAGCGGGAGCTCCTACAATGAGCAGTTCTTC. It codes for CASIQSGSSYNEQFF. Complete variable domain (other parts from reference TRBV7-3 and TRBJ2-1): GAGVSQTPSNKVTEKGKYVELRCDPISGHTALYWYRQSLGQGPEFLIYFQGTGAADDSGLPNDRFFAVRPEGSVSTLKIQRTERGDSAVYLCASIQSGSSYNEQFFGPGTRLTVL.

Turning to this clonotype: A read error is possible here, since a much larger clone lies one base away. The rearrangement joins TRBV20-1 to TRBJ2-5; 8 nucleotides align to TRBD1. V lost 4 bases to trimming and J lost 11 bases; unmatched junction nucleotides: 9. Germline CDR1 reads DFQATT; CDR2 reads SNEGSKA (reference sequence). This CDR3 contains 12 residues. The CDR3 DNA reads TGCAGTGCTATGGACAGGGCGGAGAATCAGTACTTC. Protein: CSAMDRAENQYF.

J is TRBJ2-2 and V is TRBV29-1, with a tentative D call TRBD1 (5 bases). V was trimmed by 4 bases and J by 5 bases, leaving 14 bases between them. CDR1 is SQVTM and CDR2 is ANQGSEA in the germline V gene. The CDR3 covers 14 residues. In nucleotides, the CDR3 is TGCAGCGTTGCCCCCCAGGGTTCGACCGGGGAGCTGTTTTTT. It yields the protein CSVAPQGSTGELFF.

In its sample, this clonotype was seen many times. The J gene is TRBJ2-1, the V gene TRBV12-3 or TRBV12-4; 8 bases align to TRBD1. This CDR3 region has 15 residues. Trimming at V came to 6 bases and at J to 2 bases, leaving 6 bases not matched to a gene. CDR3 DNA sequence: TGTGCCAGCAGATCACCAGGGGGCCCCTACAATGAGCAGTTCTTC. It translates to CASRSPGGPYNEQFF.

The chain uses TRBV28 and TRBJ1-4, with D maybe TRBD1 (5 bases). The germline CDR1 and CDR2 sequences are MDHEN and SYDVKM. The CDR3 is 14 amino acids. The germline V and J ends were trimmed by 2 bases and 8 bases, with 12 bases remaining between them. CDR3 amino acids: CASSLGHRREKLFF. CDR3 bases: TGTGCCAGCAGTTTAGGACACAGGAGAGAAAAACTGTTTTTT.

A note on this clonotype: This may arise from a read error, as a much more abundant clone is one base away. The V gene is TRBV12-3 or TRBV12-4, the J gene TRBJ2-4, with TRBD2 matching 15 bases. There are 21 residues in the CDR3. CDR3 sequence: CAGSLAPLGLAGGPAKNIQYF. The DNA of the CDR3 is TGTGCCGGCAGTTTAGCGCCCTTAGGACTAGCGGGAGGGCCTGCCAAAAACATTCAGTACTTC.

V usage is TRBV29-1 and J usage is TRBJ2-7; no definite D call. The V end lost 5 bases, the J end lost 3 bases, and 11 bases lay between the germline ends. Germline CDR1 SQVTM, CDR2 ANQGSEA. This CDR3 is 12 amino acids long. In DNA, the CDR3 is TGCAGCGTTAGAGAGGATGGCTACGAGCAGTACTTC. Protein sequence: CSVREDGYEQYF.

The gene calls are TRBV4-1 and TRBJ2-5; 7 positions match TRBD1. CDR3 size: 13 residues. Unmatched junction bases numbered 3, after V lost 3 bases and J lost 5 bases. Germline lookup yields CDR1 MGHRA and CDR2 YSYEKL. The CDR3 nucleotides read TGCGCCAGCAGCCAGGGACAGTGGGAGACCCAGTACTTC. This translates into CASSQGQWETQYF.

This clonotype was seen a few times. The chain links TRBV19 to TRBJ1-1, with 8 positions matching TRBD1. J lost 1 base, V lost 6 bases, and 4 bases had no gene match. The CDR3 has 14 amino acids. The germline gives CDR1 LNHDA, CDR2 SQIVND (reference sequence). The CDR3 sequence: CASSQGQANTEAFF. In nucleotides, the CDR3 is TGTGCCAGTAGCCAGGGACAGGCGAACACTGAAGCTTTCTTT.

This clonotype was found many times. The J gene is TRBJ1-1, the V gene TRBV29-1; 11 bases map to TRBD1. CDR3 length: 14 amino acids. Germline assignment: CDR1 SQVTM and CDR2 ANQGSEA. The V segment lost 7 bases and the J segment 4 bases; nucleotides outside the gene matches: 8. The CDR3 region is CSAKDRGRGTEAFF. The CDR3 coding sequence is TGCAGCGCTAAGGACAGGGGGCGAGGCACTGAAGCTTTCTTT.

This clonotype occurred a few times. This chain links TRBV2 with TRBJ2-7, with D unresolved. Germline V CDR1 and CDR2: SNHLY, FYNNEI. CDR3 length: 13 residues. Trimming pared 5 bases from V and 4 bases from J, leaving 12 bases between. The CDR3 spells CASSPLETYEQYF. Written as DNA, the CDR3 is TGTGCCAGCAGTCCCCTAGAGACTTACGAGCAGTACTTC.

Only one count was recorded for this clonotype. A read error may explain this, as a much larger clone is one base away. The chain couples TRBV6-1 to TRBJ1-1, with D unclear. Germline V lookup: CDR1 MNHNS, CDR2 SASEGT. This CDR3 contains 12 residues. The germline V and J ends were trimmed by 8 bases and 6 bases, with 13 bases remaining between them. The CDR3 nucleotides read TGTGCCAGCGGTCTTGTTCTCGCTGAAGCTTTCTTT. It translates to CASGLVLAEAFF.